The entry below gives a single T cell receptor beta chain sequence along with its context. In germline, CDR1 is LGHNA, CDR2 YSLEER. V trimming: 1 base; J trimming: 5 bases; junction bases outside the gene matches: 3. The CDR3 loop spans 14 amino acids. Original methodology: By means of reference gene primer amplification, nucleated cell counts were estimated. Only in-frame clones appear in the TCRdb table, and some are missing; sequencing was by immunoSEQ multiplex PCR. From that table come the V and J calls and clone size; the DNA was used to work out D and trimming. The table records around 130,000 clones, about 89% of them present only once. This sample is part of a study of blood T cell repertoires in COVID-19.

J is TRBJ1-2 and V is TRBV4-3; 8 positions match TRBD1. The sequence came from a man in his fifties or sixties with active or convalescent COVID-19. The source material was peripheral blood. The CDR3 reads CASSQGGQVYGYTF. The CDR3 DNA follows: TGCGCCAGCAGCCAAGGGGGACAGGTTTATGGCTACACCTTC.